This T cell receptor beta chain was documented in a study of identical twins (dated by TCRdb to about 2016). Regarding the study in general: To test whether fetal clonotypes persist, the study used deep sequencing on TCR alpha and beta repertoires from monozygotic twins, unrelated adults of various ages, and cord blood. Replicate twin experiments were performed at different times using different library preparation protocols to rule out contamination.

All donors were healthy Caucasians. The twin cohort consisted of three pairs of female monozygotic twins, all aged about 18 to 30 years. Positive isolation kits from Invitrogen were used to isolate CD4+ and CD8+ T cell populations. The receptor library was made with 5' RACE. Sequencer: Illumina HiSeq 2000. A universal primer binding site was added through template switching, and the final cDNA carried a unique molecular identifier so that TCR cDNA molecules could be counted accurately. Specific primers in the conserved constant-segment region were used to synthesize first-strand cDNA for the TCR alpha and beta chains. Each cDNA library was double barcoded, with a SMART-Mk sample barcode plus Illumina barcodes, to control for contamination. Two successive PCR steps introduced TruSeq adapter sequences along with Illumina sample barcodes. Sequencing of the TCR alpha and beta cDNA libraries was done on the Illumina HiSeq platform using custom primers. The authors processed their data as follows. Raw reads were processed with MiGEC to extract unique molecular identifiers, and MiXCR was used to determine CDR3 positions. For each individual, recombination models were inferred using an EM algorithm with the repgenHMM and IGoR tools. Shared clonotypes were analyzed with the tcR package in R, and sharing was normalized by the product of cloneset sizes. To study raw recombination without the effects of thymic and clonal selection, out-of-frame nonproductive sequences were analyzed. TCRdb reanalyzed the raw reads on its own, using fastp at Q25 for trimming and MiXCR for clone calling, and kept in-frame beta chains. Rows are unified per CDR3 protein, each entry keeping the most common DNA and genes. Clone size and V and J calls follow TCRdb, not the original study. Recorded for this sample are a few hundred thousand distinct CDR3 sequences; around 8.3% of them occurred a single time. Less than 4% of the sample rests with the top ten.

This clonotype was observed a few times. Its antigen is unknown. Base qualities are missing; no much larger clone stands one base away. A distance of 10 bases separates the germline ends of V and J, which lose 1 base and 3 bases respectively. Spanning cysteine to phenylalanine, the CDR3 consists of 15 amino acids. The retained sequence is limited to the CDR3, 45 bases, with the frame set at the first base. The germline V gene encodes CDR1 MGHRA and CDR2 YSYEKL. Findings and caveats that apply to the study as a whole: Invariant T cells such as MAIT and iNKT could partly confound zero-insertion analyses, though diverse VJ usage argued against this for most clonotypes. Abundant cord blood beta clonotypes carried fewer insertions; young adult naive repertoires showed a weaker similar trend, while memory repertoires showed none. Compared with coincidental sharing between unrelated individuals, out-of-frame TCR alpha sequences shared between twins had an excess of sequences with low generation probability. A weaker excess of twin sharing was found in beta out-of-frame sequences because the signal-to-noise ratio was lowered by fewer shared sequences. Out-of-frame TCR alpha sharing in monozygotic twins was systematically underestimated by recombination models, whereas sharing between unrelated individuals was in agreement with the recombination models. Because the same donors could not be followed over many years, the conclusions depended on cross-sectional statistical analysis.

These same data were also listed under a study on yellow fever vaccine responses in identical twins. Taken from the second paper: The authors reported that the T cell response to vaccination in identical twins appeared partly convergent and partly personalized. Focusing on identical twins, the study followed the T cell clones that responded to the vaccine, and did so with precision.

The chain joins TRBV4-1 to TRBJ2-1, and TRBD1 may be the D gene, going by 6 matching bases. What was sequenced was CD8+ T cells sorted from blood. The sequence derives from a woman between 18 and 29 years old in good health. The DNA reads as follows: TGCGCCAGCAGCCAAGCCAAGACAGGCTACAATGAGCAGTTCTTC. It translates to CASSQAKTGYNEQFF.